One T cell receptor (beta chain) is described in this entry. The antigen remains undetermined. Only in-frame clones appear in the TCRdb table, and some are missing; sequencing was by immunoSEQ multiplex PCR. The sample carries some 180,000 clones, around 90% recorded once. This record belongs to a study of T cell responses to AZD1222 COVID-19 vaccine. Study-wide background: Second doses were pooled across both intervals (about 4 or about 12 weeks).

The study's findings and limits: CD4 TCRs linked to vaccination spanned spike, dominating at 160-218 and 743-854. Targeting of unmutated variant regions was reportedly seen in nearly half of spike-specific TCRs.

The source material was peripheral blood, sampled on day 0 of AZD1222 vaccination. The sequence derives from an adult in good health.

The CDR3 bases are TGTGCCAGCAGCCAAGATTTTAGACTAGCGGGGATCCAGTTCTTC. Amino acid sequence: CASSQDFRLAGIQFF. This chain joins TRBV4-2 and TRBJ2-1; TRBD2 matches at 11 bases. Germline V lookup: CDR1 LGHNA, CDR2 YNFKEQ. CDR3 size: 15 residues. J lost 13 bases, V lost 0 bases, and 8 bases had no gene match.